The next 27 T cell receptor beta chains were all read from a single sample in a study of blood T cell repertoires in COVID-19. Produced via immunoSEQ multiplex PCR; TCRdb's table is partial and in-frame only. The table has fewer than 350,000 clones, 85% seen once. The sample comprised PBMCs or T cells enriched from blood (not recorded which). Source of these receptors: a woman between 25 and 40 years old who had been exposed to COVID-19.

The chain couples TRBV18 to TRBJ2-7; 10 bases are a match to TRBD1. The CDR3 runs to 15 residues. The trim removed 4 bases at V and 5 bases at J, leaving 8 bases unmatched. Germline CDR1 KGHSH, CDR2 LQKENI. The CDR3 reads CASSRGLDRGNEQYF. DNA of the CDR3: TGTGCCAGCTCACGGGGGCTGGACAGGGGGAACGAGCAGTACTTC. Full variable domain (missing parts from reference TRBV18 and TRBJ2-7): NAGVMQNPRHLVRRRGQEARLRCSPMKGHSHVYWYRQLPEEGLKFMVYLQKENIIDESGMPKERFSAEFPKEGPSILRIQQVVRGDSAAYFCASSRGLDRGNEQYFGPGTRLTVT.

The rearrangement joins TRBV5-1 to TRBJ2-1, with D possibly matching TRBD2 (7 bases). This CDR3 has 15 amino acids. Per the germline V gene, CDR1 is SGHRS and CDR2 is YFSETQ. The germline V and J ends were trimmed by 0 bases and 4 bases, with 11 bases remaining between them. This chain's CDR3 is CASSLAGGEYNEQFF. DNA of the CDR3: TGCGCCAGCAGCTTGGCGGGGGGCGAATACAATGAGCAGTTCTTC.

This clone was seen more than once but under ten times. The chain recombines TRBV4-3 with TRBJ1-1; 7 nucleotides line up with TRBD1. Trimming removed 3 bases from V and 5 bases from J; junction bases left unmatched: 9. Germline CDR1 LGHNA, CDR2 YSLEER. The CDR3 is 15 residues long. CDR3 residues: CASSQIYTGETEAFF. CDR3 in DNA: TGCGCCAGCAGCCAGATATACACAGGGGAGACTGAAGCTTTCTTT.

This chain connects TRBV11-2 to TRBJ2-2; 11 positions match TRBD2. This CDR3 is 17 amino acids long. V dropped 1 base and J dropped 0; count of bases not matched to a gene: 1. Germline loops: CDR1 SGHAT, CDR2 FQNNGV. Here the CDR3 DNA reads TGTGCCAGCAGCTTAGGACTAGCGGGACCGAACACCGGGGAGCTGTTTTTT. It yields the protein CASSLGLAGPNTGELFF.

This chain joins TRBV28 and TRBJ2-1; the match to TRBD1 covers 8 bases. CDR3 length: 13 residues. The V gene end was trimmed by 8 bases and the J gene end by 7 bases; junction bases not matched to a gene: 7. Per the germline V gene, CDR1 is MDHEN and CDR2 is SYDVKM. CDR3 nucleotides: TGTGCCAGCCAAACAGGGGGTGTTAATGAGCAGTTCTTC. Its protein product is CASQTGGVNEQFF.

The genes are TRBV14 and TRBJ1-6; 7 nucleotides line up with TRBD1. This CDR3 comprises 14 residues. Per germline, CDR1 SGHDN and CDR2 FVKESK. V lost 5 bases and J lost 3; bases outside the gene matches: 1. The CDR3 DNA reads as TGTGCCAGCAGCGGGGACAGCTATAATTCACCCCTCCACTTT. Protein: CASSGDSYNSPLHF.

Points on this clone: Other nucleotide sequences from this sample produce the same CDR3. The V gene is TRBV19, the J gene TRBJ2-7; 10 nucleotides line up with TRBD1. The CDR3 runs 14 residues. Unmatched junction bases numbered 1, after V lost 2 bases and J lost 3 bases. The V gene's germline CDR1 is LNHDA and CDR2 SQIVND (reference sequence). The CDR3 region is CASSIRDRGYEQYF. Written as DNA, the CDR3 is TGTGCCAGTAGTATAAGGGACAGGGGCTACGAGCAGTACTTC.

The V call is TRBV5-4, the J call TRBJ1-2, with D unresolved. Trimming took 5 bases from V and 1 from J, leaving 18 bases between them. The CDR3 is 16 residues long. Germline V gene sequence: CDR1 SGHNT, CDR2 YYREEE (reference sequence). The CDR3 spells CASSLRGGLNNYGYTF. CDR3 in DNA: TGTGCCAGCAGTTTACGCGGCGGTCTCAATAACTATGGCTACACCTTC.

The CDR3: CASSSGQYNEKLFF. Here the CDR3 DNA reads TGTGCCAGCAGCTCGGGACAGTATAATGAAAAACTGTTTTTT. V and J are TRBV7-9 and TRBJ1-4; 7 bases are shared with TRBD1. After removal of 4 bases from V and 4 bases from J, the junction contained 3 bases not matched to a gene. Germline CDR1 is SEHNR and CDR2 is FQNEAQ (reference sequence). The CDR3 extends over 14 amino acids.

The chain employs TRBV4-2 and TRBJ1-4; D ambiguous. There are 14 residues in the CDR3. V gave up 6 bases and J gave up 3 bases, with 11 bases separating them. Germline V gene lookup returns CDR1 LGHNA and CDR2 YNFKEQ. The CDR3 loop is CASSDYGSNEKLFF. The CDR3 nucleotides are TGTGCCAGCAGTGATTATGGCTCTAATGAAAAACTGTTTTTT.

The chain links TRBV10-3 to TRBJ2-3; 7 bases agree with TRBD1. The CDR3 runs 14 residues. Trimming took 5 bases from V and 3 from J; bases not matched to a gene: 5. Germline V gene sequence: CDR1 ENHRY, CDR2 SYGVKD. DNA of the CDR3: TGTGCCATCAGTAGAAAACAGGGGACAGATACGCAGTATTTT. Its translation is CAISRKQGTDTQYF.

CDR3 bases: TGTGCCAGCAGCCGTTACGAGACAGGGAGCTATGGCTACACCTTC. Translation: CASSRYETGSYGYTF. The V and J genes are TRBV7-2 and TRBJ1-2; TRBD1 aligns across 7 bases. Per the germline V gene, CDR1 is SGHTA and CDR2 is FQGNSA. CDR3 length equals 15 residues. V gave up 5 bases and J gave up 4 bases; unmatched junction bases: 10.

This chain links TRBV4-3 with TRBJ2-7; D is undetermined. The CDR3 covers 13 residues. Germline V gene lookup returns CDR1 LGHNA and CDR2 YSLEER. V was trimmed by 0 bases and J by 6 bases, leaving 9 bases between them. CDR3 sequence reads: CASSQDPTGEQYF. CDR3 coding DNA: TGCGCCAGCAGCCAAGATCCCACGGGCGAGCAGTACTTC.

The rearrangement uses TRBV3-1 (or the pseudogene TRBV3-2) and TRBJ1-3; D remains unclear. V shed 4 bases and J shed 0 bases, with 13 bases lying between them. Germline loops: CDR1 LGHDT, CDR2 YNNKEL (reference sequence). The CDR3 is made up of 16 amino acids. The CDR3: CASSRNPGSSGNTIYF. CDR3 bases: TGTGCCAGCAGCCGAAACCCCGGGTCCTCTGGAAACACCATATATTTT.

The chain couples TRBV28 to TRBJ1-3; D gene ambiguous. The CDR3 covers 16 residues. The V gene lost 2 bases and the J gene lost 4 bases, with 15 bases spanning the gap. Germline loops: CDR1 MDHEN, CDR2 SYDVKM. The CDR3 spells CASSLSRPLRGNTIYF. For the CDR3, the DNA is TGTGCCAGCAGTTTAAGCAGGCCCTTGAGAGGAAACACCATATATTTT.

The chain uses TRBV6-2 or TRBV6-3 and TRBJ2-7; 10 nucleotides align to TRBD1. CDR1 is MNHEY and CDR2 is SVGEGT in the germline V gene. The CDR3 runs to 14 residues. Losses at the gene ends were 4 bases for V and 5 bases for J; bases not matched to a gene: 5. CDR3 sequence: CASSLGQGLDEQYF. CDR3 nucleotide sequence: TGTGCCAGCAGTTTGGGACAGGGGCTAGACGAGCAGTACTTC.

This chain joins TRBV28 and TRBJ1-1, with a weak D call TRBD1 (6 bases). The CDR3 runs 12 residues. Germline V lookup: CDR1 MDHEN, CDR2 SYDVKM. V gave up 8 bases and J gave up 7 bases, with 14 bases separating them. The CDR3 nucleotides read TGTGCCAGCGGGGGGGCAGTTGTTGAAGCTTTCTTT. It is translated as CASGGAVVEAFF.

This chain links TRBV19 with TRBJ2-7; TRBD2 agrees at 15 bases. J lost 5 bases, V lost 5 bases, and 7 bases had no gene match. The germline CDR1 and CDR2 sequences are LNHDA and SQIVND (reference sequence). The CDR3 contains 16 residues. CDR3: CASSGTSGGYVDEQYF. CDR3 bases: TGTGCCAGTAGTGGGACTAGCGGGGGGTACGTCGACGAGCAGTACTTC. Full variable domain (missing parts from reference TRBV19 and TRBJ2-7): DGGITQSPKYLFRKEGQNVTLSCEQNLNHDAMYWYRQDPGQGLRLIYYSQIVNDFQKGDIAEGYSVSREKKESFPLTVTSAQKNPTAFYLCASSGTSGGYVDEQYFGPGTRLTVT.

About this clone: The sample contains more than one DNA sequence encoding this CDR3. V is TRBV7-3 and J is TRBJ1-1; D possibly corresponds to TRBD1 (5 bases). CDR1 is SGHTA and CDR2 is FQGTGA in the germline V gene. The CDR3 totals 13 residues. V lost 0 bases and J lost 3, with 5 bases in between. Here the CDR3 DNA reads TGTGCCAGCAGCTTAACAGGGGACACTGAAGCTTTCTTT. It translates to CASSLTGDTEAFF.

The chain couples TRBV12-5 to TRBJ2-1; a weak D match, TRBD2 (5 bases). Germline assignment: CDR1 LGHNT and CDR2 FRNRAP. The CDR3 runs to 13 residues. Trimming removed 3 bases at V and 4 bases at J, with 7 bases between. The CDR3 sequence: CASGLWEYNEQFF. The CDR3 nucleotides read TGTGCTAGTGGTTTATGGGAGTACAATGAGCAGTTCTTC. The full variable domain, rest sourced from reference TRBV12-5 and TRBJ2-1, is DARVTQTPRHKVTEMGQEVTMRCQPILGHNTVFWYRQTMMQGLELLAYFRNRAPLDDSGMPKDRFSAEMPDATLATLKIQPSEPRDSAVYFCASGLWEYNEQFFGPGTRLTVL.

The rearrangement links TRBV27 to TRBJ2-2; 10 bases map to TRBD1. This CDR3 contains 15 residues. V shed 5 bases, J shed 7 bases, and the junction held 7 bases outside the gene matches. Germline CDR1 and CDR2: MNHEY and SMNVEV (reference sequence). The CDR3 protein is CASSPRQGAIGELFF. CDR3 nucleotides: TGTGCCAGCAGTCCCAGACAGGGGGCTATCGGGGAGCTGTTTTTT.

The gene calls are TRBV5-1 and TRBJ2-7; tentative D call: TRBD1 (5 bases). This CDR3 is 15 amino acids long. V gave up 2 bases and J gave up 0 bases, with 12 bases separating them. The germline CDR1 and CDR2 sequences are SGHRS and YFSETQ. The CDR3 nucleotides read TGCGCCAGCAGCTTCCCAGGGTTAAGCTCCTACGAGCAGTACTTC. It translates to CASSFPGLSSYEQYF.

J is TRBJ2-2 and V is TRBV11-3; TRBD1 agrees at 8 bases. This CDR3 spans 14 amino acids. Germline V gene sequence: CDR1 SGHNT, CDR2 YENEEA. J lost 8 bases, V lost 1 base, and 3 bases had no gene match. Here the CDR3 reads CASSLVRGPGELFF. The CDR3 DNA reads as TGTGCCAGCAGCTTAGTCAGGGGGCCTGGGGAGCTGTTTTTT. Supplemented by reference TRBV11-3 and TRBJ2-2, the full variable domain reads EAGVVQSPRYKIIEKKQPVAFWCNPISGHNTLYWYLQNLGQGPELLIRYENEEAVDDSQLPKDRFSAERLKGVDSTLKIQPAELGDSAVYLCASSLVRGPGELFFGEGSRLTVL.

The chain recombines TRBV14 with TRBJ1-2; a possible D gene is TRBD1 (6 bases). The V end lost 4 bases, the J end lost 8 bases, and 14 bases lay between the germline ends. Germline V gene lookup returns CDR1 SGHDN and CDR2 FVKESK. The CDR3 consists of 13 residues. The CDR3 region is CASSPGQLRGYTF. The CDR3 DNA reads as TGTGCCAGCAGCCCCGGACAGCTGAGGGGCTACACCTTC. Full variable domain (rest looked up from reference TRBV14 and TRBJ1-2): EAGVTQFPSHSVIEKGQTVTLRCDPISGHDNLYWYRRVMGKEIKFLLHFVKESKQDESGMPNNRFLAERTGGTYSTLKVQPAELEDSGVYFCASSPGQLRGYTFGSGTRLTVV.

The CDR3 reads CASSLAGGWSSYNEQFF. CDR3 nucleotide sequence: TGCGCCAGCAGCTTGGCCGGTGGCTGGAGCTCCTACAATGAGCAGTTCTTC. This chain uses TRBV5-1 with TRBJ2-1; D unresolved. The CDR3 contains 17 residues. From germline, CDR1 is SGHRS and CDR2 YFSETQ. V was clipped by 0 bases and J by 0 bases, with 13 bases between them.

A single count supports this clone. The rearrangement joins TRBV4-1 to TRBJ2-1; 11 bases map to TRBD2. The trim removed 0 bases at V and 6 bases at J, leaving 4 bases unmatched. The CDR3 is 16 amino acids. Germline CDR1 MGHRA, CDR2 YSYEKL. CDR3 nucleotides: TGCGCCAGCAGCCAAGAACCCGGACTAGCGGGCAATGAGCAGTTCTTC. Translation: CASSQEPGLAGNEQFF.

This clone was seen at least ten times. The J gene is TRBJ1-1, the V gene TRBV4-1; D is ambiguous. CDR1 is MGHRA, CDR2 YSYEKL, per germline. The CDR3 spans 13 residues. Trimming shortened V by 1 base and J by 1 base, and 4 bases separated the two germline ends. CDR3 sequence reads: CASSQGQNTEAFF. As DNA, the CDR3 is TGCGCCAGCAGCCAAGGGCAGAACACTGAAGCTTTCTTT.